This entry lists 9 T cell receptor beta chains sequenced from one sample in a study of T cells in Graves' hyperthyroidism and ophthalmopathy. RNA transcripts were the template for amplifying TCR beta CDR3 regions. HTBI primers were the set used in a first-round RT-PCR of the TCR CDR3. TCRdb itself ran the multiplex PCR reads through MiXCR, one entry per CDR3 protein. The data contain 300,000 to 450,000 distinct CDR3 sequences, approximately 15% of them singletons. Sequencing was done on a sample of blood. All receptors derive from a woman in her 30s with Graves' ophthalmopathy.

This clonotype was seen ten or more times. The V call is TRBV12-3 or TRBV12-4, the J call TRBJ1-2; D is perhaps TRBD1 (5 bases). The V and J ends lost 6 bases and 4 bases respectively, with 12 bases between them. The CDR3 contains 13 residues. CDR3 protein: CASSGGGIYGYTF. DNA for the CDR3: TGTGCCAGCAGCGGTGGGGGAATCTATGGCTACACCTTC.

This clonotype was seen ten or more times. The rearrangement links TRBV5-1 to TRBJ1-5; D is unresolved. Germline CDR1 SGHRS, CDR2 YFSETQ. This CDR3 contains 18 residues. V lost 4 bases and J lost 0, with 20 bases in between. CDR3 sequence (DNA): TGCGCCAGCAGCCCGGGAGAGCGTTGGGGAAATAGCAATCAGCCCCAGCATTTT. Its translation: CASSPGERWGNSNQPQHF.

This clonotype appeared many times. For the CDR3, the DNA is TGTGCCAGCAGCTTAGCCGGGACTAGCGCCGGGGAGCTGTTTTTT. Encoded protein: CASSLAGTSAGELFF. The chain employs TRBV13 and TRBJ2-2, with 10 bases that match TRBD2. The V gene end was trimmed by 1 base and the J gene end by 6 bases; junction bases not matched to a gene: 2. Per germline, CDR1 PRHDT and CDR2 FYEKMQ (reference sequence). This CDR3 region has 15 residues.

This clonotype was seen a handful of times. J is TRBJ1-6 and V is TRBV5-4; tentative D call: TRBD1 (6 bases). V lost 2 bases to trimming and J lost 7 bases, with 13 bases between them. Germline V lookup: CDR1 SGHNT, CDR2 YYREEE (reference sequence). The CDR3 covers 15 residues. The CDR3, as DNA: TGTGCCAGCAGCTTTTGGGGGGCTGGGAATTCACCCCTCCACTTT. Its protein is CASSFWGAGNSPLHF.

The chain is built from TRBV19 and TRBJ2-3; TRBD2 matches 8 bases. J was trimmed by 6 bases and V by 6 bases; bases with no gene match: 5. This CDR3 is built from 13 residues. Looked up from germline, CDR1 is LNHDA and CDR2 is SQIVND (reference sequence). CDR3 sequence (DNA): TGTGCCAGTAGCGGGGGGGGTTCTGATACGCAGTATTTT. It yields the protein CASSGGGSDTQYF.

The rearrangement joins TRBV4-1 to TRBJ1-4, with 7 nucleotides matching TRBD1. Germline loops: CDR1 MGHRA, CDR2 YSYEKL. The CDR3 consists of 16 residues. The trim removed 4 bases at V and 3 bases at J, leaving 8 bases unmatched. CDR3 amino acids: CASSPIQGLSNEKLFF. In DNA form, the CDR3 reads TGCGCCAGCAGCCCGATACAGGGGTTGTCTAATGAAAAACTGTTTTTT.

Many counts were recorded for this clonotype. The chain links TRBV10-3 to TRBJ1-5, with unresolved D. CDR3 size: 15 residues. Deletions cut 0 bases from V and 4 bases from J, with 10 bases between. The germline V gene encodes CDR1 ENHRY and CDR2 SYGVKD. CDR3 amino acids: CAISESAGKNQPQHF. The CDR3 DNA reads TGTGCCATCAGTGAGTCCGCCGGGAAAAATCAGCCCCAGCATTTT.

The chain links TRBV5-6 to TRBJ2-3, with D perhaps matching TRBD1 (6 bases). The ends were cut back, 3 bases at V and 13 bases at J, with 15 bases in the middle. The CDR3 is 12 residues long. Germline V gene data show CDR1 as SGHDT and CDR2 as YYEEEE. CDR3 sequence: CASSSLTGAEYF. CDR3 bases: TGTGCCAGCAGCTCCTTGACAGGAGCCGAGTATTTT.

This chain connects TRBV11-1 to TRBJ1-4; TRBD1 matches 8 bases. The J segment lost 8 bases and the V segment lost 5 bases, leaving 7 bases of the junction unmatched. The germline gives CDR1 SGHAT, CDR2 FQDESV (reference sequence). The CDR3 runs 14 residues. In nucleotides, the CDR3 is TGTGCCAGCAGCCAGGACAGGGTCGAAGAAAAACTGTTTTTT. Its protein product is CASSQDRVEEKLFF. Full variable domain (rest looked up from reference TRBV11-1 and TRBJ1-4): EAEVAQSPRYKITEKSQAVAFWCDPISGHATLYWYRQILGQGPELLVQFQDESVVDDSQLPKDRFSAERLKGVDSTLKIQPAELGDSAMYLCASSQDRVEEKLFFGSGTQLSVL.